This record covers a single T cell receptor beta chain. Its antigen specificity is not known. Base qualities are not provided; no much larger clone lies one nucleotide away. CDR1 and CDR2, looked up from the germline V gene, are SGHDN and FVKESK. The CDR3 runs 14 residues from the cysteine to the phenylalanine. CDR3 DNA only is kept here, 42 bases in frame from base 1. V has 2 bases trimmed and J has 15 bases trimmed; junction bases matching no gene number 12. The sample is drawn from a study of shared T cell receptors in the human thymus (dated by TCRdb to the early 2020s). With regard to the full study: The study examined how the human thymus generates shared, self-reactive T-cell receptor alpha chains.

Libraries were constructed by the immunoSEQ multiplex PCR assay. Not all clones reach the TCRdb copy of this immuneACCESS table, which keeps in-frame sequences only. Checked studies attribute under half of the gap to unresolved V genes and leave the rest unexplained. This sample lists roughly 700,000 clones; approximately 90% were detected once. The top ten clones comprise 0.008% to 0.011% of the sample. The same sample was also used in a study of human thymus T cells. The second publication reports: The donors were immunologically healthy infants in Finland who had open corrective cardiac surgery for congenital heart defects. Thymus tissue was collected as surgical resects that were removed during corrective cardiac surgery. Both the thymic and the peripheral blood repertoires appeared to show biased V and J gene segment usage. Highly overlapping thymic TCR repertoires among unrelated individuals were reported in the related research. The study described the TCR alpha and beta repertoires in under ten infant thymus samples and four matching peripheral blood samples. The infant donors were 7 to 244 days old, and the cohort included several males and a couple of females. Thymocytes were released mechanically from tissue and stored at -70 °C as pellets of roughly 9-31 million cells. Genomic DNA was extracted from frozen cell pellets with a QIAsymphony instrument. TCRB and TCRAD loci were amplified from a standardized quantity of quality-controlled genomic DNA using the immunoSEQ multiplex PCR assay. The amplicons covered the V(D)J region and were long enough to include the CDR3 and to identify the V and J genes. Amplicon sequencing was performed on an Illumina platform through the commercial immunoSEQ service. Primer bias and sequencing errors were corrected as previously described, and TCRAD and TCRB definitions were based on the IMGT database. Analysis of the repertoires was done with immunoSEQ Analyzer 3.0 and VDJTools and included basic statistics, V/J segment usage, diversity estimates, rarefaction and pairwise overlap. Diversity was estimated with Chao1, ChaoE, Efron-Thisted, Shannon and inverse Simpson indices, and also on datasets down-sampled to the smallest sample. Repertoire overlap used strict matching of CDR3 nucleotide sequence, V gene and J gene, with Jaccard-based multidimensional scaling clustering. On average, about 800,000 unique TCRB clonotypes were obtained from thymus samples, compared with some 84,000 from blood samples.

The chain is assembled from TRBV14 and TRBJ2-1; TRBD2 aligns with 8 central bases. Sequenced input: thymocytes. This TCR was recovered from a boy under three years old with a congenital heart defect. Donor details come from another sample of the same person, matched by shared clones. The sequence in DNA is TGTGCCAGCAGCCAACTAAGCGGGGGATCGGGGTGGTTCTTC. It translates to CASSQLSGGSGWFF.